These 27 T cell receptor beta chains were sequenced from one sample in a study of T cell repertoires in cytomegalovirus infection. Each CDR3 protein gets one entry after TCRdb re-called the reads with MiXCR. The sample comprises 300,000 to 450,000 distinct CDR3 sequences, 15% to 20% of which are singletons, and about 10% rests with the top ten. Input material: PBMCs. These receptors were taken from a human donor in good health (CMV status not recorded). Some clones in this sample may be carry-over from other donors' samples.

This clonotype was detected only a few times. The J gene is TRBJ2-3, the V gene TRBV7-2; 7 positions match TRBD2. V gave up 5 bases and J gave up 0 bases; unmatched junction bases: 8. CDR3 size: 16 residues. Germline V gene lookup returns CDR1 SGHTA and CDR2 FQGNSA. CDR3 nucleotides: TGTGCCAGCAGCCCCCTATGGGGGGGTAGCACAGATACGCAGTATTTT. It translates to CASSPLWGGSTDTQYF.

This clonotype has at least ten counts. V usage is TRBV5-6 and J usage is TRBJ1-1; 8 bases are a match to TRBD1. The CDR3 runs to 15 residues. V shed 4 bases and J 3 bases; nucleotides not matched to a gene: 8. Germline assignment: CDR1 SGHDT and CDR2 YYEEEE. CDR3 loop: CASSRWTGRDTEAFF. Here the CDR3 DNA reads TGTGCCAGCAGCCGATGGACAGGGCGGGACACTGAAGCTTTCTTT.

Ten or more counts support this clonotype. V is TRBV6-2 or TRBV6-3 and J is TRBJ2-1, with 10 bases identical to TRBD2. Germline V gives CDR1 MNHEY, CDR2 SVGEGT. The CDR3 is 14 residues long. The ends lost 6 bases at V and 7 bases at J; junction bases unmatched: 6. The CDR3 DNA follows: TGTGCCAGCAGGGATAGCGGGAGGCATAATGAGCAGTTCTTC. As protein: CASRDSGRHNEQFF.

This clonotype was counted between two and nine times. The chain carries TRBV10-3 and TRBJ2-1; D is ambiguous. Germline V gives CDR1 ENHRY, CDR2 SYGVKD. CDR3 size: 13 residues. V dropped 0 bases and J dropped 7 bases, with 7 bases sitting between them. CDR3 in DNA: TGTGCCATCAGTGAGTCCTTCCAAAATGAGCAGTTCTTC. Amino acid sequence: CAISESFQNEQFF.

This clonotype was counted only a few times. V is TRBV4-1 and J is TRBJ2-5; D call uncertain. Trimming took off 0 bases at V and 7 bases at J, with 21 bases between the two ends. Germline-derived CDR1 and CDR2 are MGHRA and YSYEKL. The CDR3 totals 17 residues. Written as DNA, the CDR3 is TGCGCCAGCAGCCAAGATGGCGGATACAGTACGGAAACGACCCAGTACTTC. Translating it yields CASSQDGGYSTETTQYF.

CDR3 protein: CASSGGGRETQYF. CDR3 coding DNA: TGTGCCAGCAGTGGAGGGGGGAGAGAGACCCAGTACTTC. This chain joins TRBV2 and TRBJ2-5; D may match TRBD1 or TRBD2 (6 bases each). Trimming shortened V by 4 bases and J by 4 bases, and 10 bases separated the two germline ends. Per germline, CDR1 SNHLY and CDR2 FYNNEI. The CDR3 consists of 13 residues.

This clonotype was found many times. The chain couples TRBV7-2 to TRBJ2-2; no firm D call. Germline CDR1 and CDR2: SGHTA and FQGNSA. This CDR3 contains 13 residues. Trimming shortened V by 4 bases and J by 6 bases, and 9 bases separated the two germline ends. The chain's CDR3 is CASSSIGSGELFF. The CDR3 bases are TGTGCCAGCAGCTCCATAGGATCCGGGGAGCTGTTTTTT. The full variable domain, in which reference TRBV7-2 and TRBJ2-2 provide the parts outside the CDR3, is GAGVSQSPSNKVTEKGKDVELRCDPISGHTALYWYRQSLGQGLEFLIYFQGNSAPDKSGLPSDRFSAERTGGSVSTLTIQRTQQEDSAVYLCASSSIGSGELFFGEGSRLTVL.

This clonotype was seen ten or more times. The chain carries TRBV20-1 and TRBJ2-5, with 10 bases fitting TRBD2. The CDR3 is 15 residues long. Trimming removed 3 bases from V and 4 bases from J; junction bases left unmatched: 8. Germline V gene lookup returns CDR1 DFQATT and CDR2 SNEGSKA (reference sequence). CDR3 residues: CSASNSGGAGETQYF. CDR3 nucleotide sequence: TGCAGTGCTAGCAACAGCGGGGGGGCCGGAGAGACCCAGTACTTC.

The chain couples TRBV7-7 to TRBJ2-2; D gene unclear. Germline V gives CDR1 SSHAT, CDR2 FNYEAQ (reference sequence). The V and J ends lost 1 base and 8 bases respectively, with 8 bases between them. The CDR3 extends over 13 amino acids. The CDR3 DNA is TGTGCCAGCAGCTTAGATTGGTCGGGGGAGCTGTTTTTT. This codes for CASSLDWSGELFF. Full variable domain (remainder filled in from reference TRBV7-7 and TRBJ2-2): GAGVSQSPRYKVTKRGQDVTLRCDPISSHATLYWYQQALGQGPEFLTYFNYEAQPDKSGLPSDRFSAERPEGSISTLTIQRTEQRDSAMYRCASSLDWSGELFFGEGSRLTVL.

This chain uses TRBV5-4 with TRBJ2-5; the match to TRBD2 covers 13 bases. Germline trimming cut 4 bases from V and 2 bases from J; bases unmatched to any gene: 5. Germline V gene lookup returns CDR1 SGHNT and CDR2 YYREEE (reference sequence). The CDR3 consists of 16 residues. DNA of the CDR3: TGTGCCAGCAGCCGCACTAGCGGGGGGGTGCAAGAGACCCAGTACTTC. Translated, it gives CASSRTSGGVQETQYF.

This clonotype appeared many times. The CDR3 reads CASSPRQFENTEAFF. DNA of the CDR3: TGCGCCAGCAGCCCCAGACAGTTCGAGAACACTGAAGCTTTCTTT. The rearrangement uses TRBV4-1 and TRBJ1-1; tentatively, D is TRBD1 (5 bases). V was shortened by 4 bases and J by 1 base, with 13 bases between the two germline ends. Germline V gives CDR1 MGHRA, CDR2 YSYEKL. The CDR3 consists of 15 residues.

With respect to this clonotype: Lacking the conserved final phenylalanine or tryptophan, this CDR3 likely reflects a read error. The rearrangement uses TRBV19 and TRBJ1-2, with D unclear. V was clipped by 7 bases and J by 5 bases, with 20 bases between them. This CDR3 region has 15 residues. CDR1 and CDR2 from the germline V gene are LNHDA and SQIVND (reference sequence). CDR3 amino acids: CASKVDGRSDYGYTL. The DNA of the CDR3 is TGTGCCAGTAAAGTAGATGGCAGAAGCGATTATGGCTACACCTTA.

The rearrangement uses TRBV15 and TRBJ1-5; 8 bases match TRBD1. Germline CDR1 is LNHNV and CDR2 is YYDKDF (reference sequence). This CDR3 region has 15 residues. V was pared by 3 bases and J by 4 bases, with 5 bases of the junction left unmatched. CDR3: CATSSLDRANQPQHF. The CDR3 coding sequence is TGTGCCACCAGCAGTCTGGACAGGGCGAATCAGCCCCAGCATTTT.

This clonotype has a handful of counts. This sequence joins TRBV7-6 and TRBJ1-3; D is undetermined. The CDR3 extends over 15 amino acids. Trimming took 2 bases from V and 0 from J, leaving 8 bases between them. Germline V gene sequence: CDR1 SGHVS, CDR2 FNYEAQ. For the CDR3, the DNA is TGTGCCAGCAGCTTACGGCCGCTCTCTGGAAACACCATATATTTT. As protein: CASSLRPLSGNTIYF.

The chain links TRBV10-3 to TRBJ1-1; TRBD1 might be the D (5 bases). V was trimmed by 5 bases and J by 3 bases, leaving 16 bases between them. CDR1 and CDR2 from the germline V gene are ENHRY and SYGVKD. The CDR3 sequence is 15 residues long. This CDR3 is CAISKGPGSDTEAFF. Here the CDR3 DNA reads TGTGCCATCAGTAAGGGACCGGGGAGTGACACTGAAGCTTTCTTT.

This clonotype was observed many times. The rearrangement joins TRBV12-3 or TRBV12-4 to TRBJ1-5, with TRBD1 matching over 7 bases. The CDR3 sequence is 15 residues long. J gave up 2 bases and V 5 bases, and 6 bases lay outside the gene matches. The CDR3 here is CASSTRGIGNQPQHF. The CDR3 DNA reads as TGTGCCAGCAGTACCAGGGGGATCGGCAATCAGCCCCAGCATTTT.

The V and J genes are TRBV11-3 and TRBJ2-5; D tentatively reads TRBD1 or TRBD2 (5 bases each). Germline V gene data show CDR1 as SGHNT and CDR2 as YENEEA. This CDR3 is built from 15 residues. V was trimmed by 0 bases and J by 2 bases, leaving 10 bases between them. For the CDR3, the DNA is TGTGCCAGCAGCTTAGATCAGGGACCGCAAGAGACCCAGTACTTC. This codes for CASSLDQGPQETQYF.

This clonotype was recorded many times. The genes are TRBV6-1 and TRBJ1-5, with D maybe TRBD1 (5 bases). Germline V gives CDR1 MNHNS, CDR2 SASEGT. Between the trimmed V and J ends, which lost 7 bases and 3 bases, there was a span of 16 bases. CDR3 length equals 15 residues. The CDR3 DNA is TGTGCCAGCACCCCCCATCAGACAGACAATCAGCCCCAGCATTTT. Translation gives CASTPHQTDNQPQHF.

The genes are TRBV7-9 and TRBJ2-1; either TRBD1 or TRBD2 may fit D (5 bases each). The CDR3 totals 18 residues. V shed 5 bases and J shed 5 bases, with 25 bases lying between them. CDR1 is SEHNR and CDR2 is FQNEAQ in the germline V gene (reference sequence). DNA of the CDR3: TGTGCCAGCAGCCCAGGGACCTATTCAGTGGCGGCAGACAATGAGCAGTTCTTC. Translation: CASSPGTYSVAADNEQFF.

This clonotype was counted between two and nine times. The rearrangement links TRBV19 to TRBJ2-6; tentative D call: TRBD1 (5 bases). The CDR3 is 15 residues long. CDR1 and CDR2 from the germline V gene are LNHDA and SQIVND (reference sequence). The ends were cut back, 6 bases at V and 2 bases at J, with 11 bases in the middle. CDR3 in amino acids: CASSGRETGANVLTF. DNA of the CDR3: TGTGCCAGTAGCGGCAGGGAAACTGGGGCCAACGTCCTGACTTTC.

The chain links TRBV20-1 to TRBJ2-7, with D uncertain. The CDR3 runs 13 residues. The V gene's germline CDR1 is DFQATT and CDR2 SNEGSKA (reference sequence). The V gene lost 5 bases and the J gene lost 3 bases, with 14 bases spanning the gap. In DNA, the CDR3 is TGCAGTGCTGTAGGGTTGGATAACTACGAGCAGTACTTC. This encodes CSAVGLDNYEQYF.

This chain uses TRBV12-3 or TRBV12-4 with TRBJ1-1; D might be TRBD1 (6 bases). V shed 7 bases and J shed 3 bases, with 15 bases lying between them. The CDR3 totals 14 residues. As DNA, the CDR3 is TGTGCCAGCATCAAGGCTGGGGGCTACACTGAAGCTTTCTTT. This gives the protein CASIKAGGYTEAFF.

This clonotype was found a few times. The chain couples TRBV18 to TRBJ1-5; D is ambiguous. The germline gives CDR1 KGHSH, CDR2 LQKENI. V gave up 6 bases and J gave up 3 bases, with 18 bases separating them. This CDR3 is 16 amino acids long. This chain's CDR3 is CASSPSAVSNNQPQHF. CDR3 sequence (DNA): TGTGCCAGCTCGCCAAGCGCGGTCTCTAACAATCAGCCCCAGCATTTT.

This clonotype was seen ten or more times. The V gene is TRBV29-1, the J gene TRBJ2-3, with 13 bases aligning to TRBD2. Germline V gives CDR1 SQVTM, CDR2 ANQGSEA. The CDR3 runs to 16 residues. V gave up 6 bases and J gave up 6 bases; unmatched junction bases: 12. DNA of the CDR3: TGCAGCGTGCGGGACGGACTAGCGGGGGACTTTGATACGCAGTATTTT. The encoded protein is CSVRDGLAGDFDTQYF.

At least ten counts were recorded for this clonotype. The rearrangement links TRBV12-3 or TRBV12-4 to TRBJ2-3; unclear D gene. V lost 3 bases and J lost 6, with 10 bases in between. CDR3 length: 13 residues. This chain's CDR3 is CASSLTLMDTQYF. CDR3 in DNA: TGTGCCAGCAGTTTGACCCTGATGGATACGCAGTATTTT.

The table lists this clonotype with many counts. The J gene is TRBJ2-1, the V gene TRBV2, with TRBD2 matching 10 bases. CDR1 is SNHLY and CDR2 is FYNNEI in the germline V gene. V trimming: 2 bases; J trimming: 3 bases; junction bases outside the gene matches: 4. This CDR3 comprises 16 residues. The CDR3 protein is CASSERLAGDYNEQFF. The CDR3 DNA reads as TGTGCCAGCAGTGAAAGGCTAGCGGGGGACTACAATGAGCAGTTCTTC.

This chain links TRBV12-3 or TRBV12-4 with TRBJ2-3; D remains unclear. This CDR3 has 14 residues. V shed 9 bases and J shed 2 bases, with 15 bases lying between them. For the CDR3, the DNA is TGTGCCAGGCTCCCCCGGGTGCCCACAGATACGCAGTATTTT. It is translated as CARLPRVPTDTQYF.